This TCR beta chain is drawn from a study of blood T cell repertoires in COVID-19. Study in general: PBMCs, B-cell-depleted T cells, or T cells were the source of the cDNA or gDNA that made up the material.

Per the original methods: It was from reference gene primer amplification that nucleated cell counts were estimated. Profiled with immunoSEQ multiplex PCR; TCRdb holds only in-frame clones, not every one. That table supplies the V and J calls and clone size; D and trimming were determined from the DNA. The sample has approximately 400,000 clones; approximately 89% are singletons. Germline V gives CDR1 SGHRS, CDR2 YFSETQ. This CDR3 has 14 amino acids. Trimming removed 3 bases from V and 7 bases from J, with 14 bases in between. This clone came up a few times. The chain couples TRBV5-1 to TRBJ1-5; possibly TRBD1 for D (6 bases). The TCR originated in a woman aged 45-59 years with COVID-19, enrolled during active disease. Input material: peripheral blood. CDR3 in DNA: TGCGCCAGCAGCTCGACAGGAGCCGGGCAGCCCCAGCATTTT. It specifies CASSSTGAGQPQHF.